This TCR beta chain was observed in a study of radiation and T cells in renal cell carcinoma. The study, taken as a whole, reports: In nephrectomy-only tumors, top 100 clonotypes averaged 43%, versus around 54% irradiated.

CDR1 and CDR2 from the germline V gene are LGHNA and YNFKEQ. The trim removed 1 base at V and 0 bases at J, leaving 9 bases unmatched. There are 20 residues in the CDR3. In this sample, this clone turned up many times. Its target is unknown. Treatment of the sample: treatment-naive control, cytoreductive nephrectomy. Control tumors came from treatment-naive patients without prior radiation. The assay was immunoSEQ multiplex PCR, and TCRdb's table has in-frame clones only and misses some. The sample has tens of thousands of clones, around 50% seen once. The starting material was tumor tissue, obtained from a patient whose treatment was nephrectomy without radiotherapy. The sequence was obtained from a human donor with renal cell carcinoma. The rearrangement uses TRBV4-2 and TRBJ2-5; the match to TRBD2 covers 15 bases. The CDR3 reads CASSQGVGTSGGLYQETQYF. The CDR3 DNA reads as TGTGCCAGCAGCCAAGGGGTCGGGACTAGCGGGGGGCTGTACCAAGAGACCCAGTACTTC.